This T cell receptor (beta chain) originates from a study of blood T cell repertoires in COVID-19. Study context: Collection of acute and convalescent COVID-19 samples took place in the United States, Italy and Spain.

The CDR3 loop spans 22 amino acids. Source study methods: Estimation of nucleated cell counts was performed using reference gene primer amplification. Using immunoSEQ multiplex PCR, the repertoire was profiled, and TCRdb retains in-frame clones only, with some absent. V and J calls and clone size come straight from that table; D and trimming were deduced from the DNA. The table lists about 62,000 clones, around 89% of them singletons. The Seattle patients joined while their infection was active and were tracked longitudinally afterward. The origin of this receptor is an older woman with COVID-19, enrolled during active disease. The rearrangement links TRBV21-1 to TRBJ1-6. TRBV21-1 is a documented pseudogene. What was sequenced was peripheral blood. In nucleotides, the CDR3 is TGTGCCAGCAGCAAGGTGGCACGACTGTTGAGGGCGGGGGGCTCCTATAATTCACCCCTCCACTTT. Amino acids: CASSKVARLLRAGGSYNSPLHF.